The entry below gives a single TCR beta chain sequence along with its context. Germline trimming cut 4 bases from V and 3 bases from J; bases unmatched to any gene: 12. The CDR3 runs to 17 residues. The CDR3 regions of TCR beta were amplified from RNA transcripts. First-round RT-PCR targeting the TCR CDR3 was performed with the HTBI primer set. One entry per CDR3 protein, called by TCRdb with MiXCR from the multiplex PCR reads. The table shows 450,000 to 650,000 distinct CDR3 sequences, with less than 25% occurring only once. The data originate from a study of T cells in Graves' hyperthyroidism and ophthalmopathy. Whole-study context: Blood from the periphery was taken at initial diagnosis, before any treatment.

Patients aged 18 to 65 with hyperthyroidism were newly diagnosed, with duration under 2 months. The V and J genes are TRBV12-3 or TRBV12-4 and TRBJ2-7, with TRBD1 identical over 10 bases. The TCR comes from a man in his late teens or twenties with Graves' hyperthyroidism. Sequenced sample: blood. CDR3: CASSSSSAGQGFYEQYF. CDR3 bases: TGTGCCAGCAGTTCGTCCTCCGCGGGACAGGGGTTCTACGAGCAGTACTTC.